The clone carrying this T cell receptor beta chain was seen more than once but under ten times. Its matching antigen is unknown. The CDR3 contains 14 residues. The germline V and J ends were trimmed by 3 bases and 6 bases, with 15 bases remaining between them. CDR1 and CDR2 (germline): MNHEY, SMNVEV (reference sequence). Vbeta (60) and Jbeta (13) primers were used in the PCR. Assay used: immunoSEQ multiplex PCR; TCRdb lists only in-frame clones, some missing. Among 200,000 to 300,000 clones, approximately 84% were seen once, and the ten largest hold approximately 2%. This entry comes from a study of cytomegalovirus exposure and HLA in healthy donors. General study results and limits: In a later analysis, common viral pathogens appeared linked to several of the most significant clusters.

The rearrangement uses TRBV27 and TRBJ2-7; the D gene is possibly TRBD1 (5 bases). The sequence was collected from a woman aged 40 to 50 in good health and CMV-seropositive. Sequenced input: PBMCs. CDR3 protein: CASSFSAGMGEQYF. CDR3 nucleotides: TGTGCCAGCAGTTTCTCTGCAGGGATGGGCGAGCAGTACTTC.